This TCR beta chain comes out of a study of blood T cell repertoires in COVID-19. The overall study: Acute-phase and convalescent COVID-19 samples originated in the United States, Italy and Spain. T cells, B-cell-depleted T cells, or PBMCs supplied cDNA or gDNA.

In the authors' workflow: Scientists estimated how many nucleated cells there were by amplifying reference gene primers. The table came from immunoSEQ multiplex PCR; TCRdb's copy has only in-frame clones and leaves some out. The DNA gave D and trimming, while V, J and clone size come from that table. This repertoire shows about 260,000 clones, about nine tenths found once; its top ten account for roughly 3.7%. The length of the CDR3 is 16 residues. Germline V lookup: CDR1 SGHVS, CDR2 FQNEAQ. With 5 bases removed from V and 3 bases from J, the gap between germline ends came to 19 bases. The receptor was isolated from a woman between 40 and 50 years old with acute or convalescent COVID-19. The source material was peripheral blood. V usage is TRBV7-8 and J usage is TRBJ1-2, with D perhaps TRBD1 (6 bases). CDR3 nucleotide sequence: TGTGCCAGCAGCACCCGACCGGGACAAGATTACTATGGCTACACCTTC. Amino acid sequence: CASSTRPGQDYYGYTF.